These 5 T cell receptor beta chains were sequenced from one sample in a study of shared clonotypes between healthy human individuals. The repertoire was sequenced with immunoSEQ multiplex PCR; TCRdb's copy has only in-frame clones and lacks some. The table has roughly 500,000 clones, 79% seen once. The sequenced material came from PBMCs. The receptor set was obtained from a woman aged 40 to 49 in good health. Some clones in this sample may be carry-over from other donors' samples.

The rearrangement joins TRBV11-2 to TRBJ2-3; D remains ambiguous. The CDR3 sequence is 12 residues long. V lost 5 bases and J lost 7, with 10 bases in between. Per germline, CDR1 SGHAT and CDR2 FQNNGV. In DNA, the CDR3 is TGTGCCAGCAGCCCCCCCCCAAATACGCAGTATTTT. Its protein product is CASSPPPNTQYF.

V usage is TRBV25-1 and J usage is TRBJ1-1, with D unresolved. Trimming removed 4 bases at V and 6 bases at J, with 12 bases between. In germline, CDR1 is MGHDK, CDR2 SYGVNS. This CDR3 is built from 13 residues. The CDR3 region has the DNA TGTGCCAGCAGTGTCGGGGTTGTGGCTGAAGCTTTCTTT. Translating it yields CASSVGVVAEAFF.

The chain uses TRBV7-8 and TRBJ2-3; TRBD1 might be the D (6 bases). The germline V gene encodes CDR1 SGHVS and CDR2 FQNEAQ. Trimming took 7 bases from V and 0 from J, leaving 8 bases between them. The CDR3 consists of 13 residues. The CDR3 sequence: CASNGGSTDTQYF. The CDR3 nucleotides are TGTGCCAGCAATGGGGGCAGCACAGATACGCAGTATTTT.

Details on this clone: Additional DNA sequences in this sample encode the identical CDR3. This chain joins TRBV18 and TRBJ1-5; the D is unclear. Between the trimmed V and J ends, which lost 3 bases and 4 bases, there was a span of 4 bases. CDR1 KGHSH and CDR2 LQKENI come from the germline V gene. This CDR3 is built from 12 residues. The CDR3 nucleotides read TGTGCCAGCTCACCTGATAATCAGCCCCAGCATTTT. Its translation: CASSPDNQPQHF.

The V and J genes are TRBV27 and TRBJ2-3, with TRBD1 as a possible D gene (6 bases). This CDR3 region has 16 residues. V lost 5 bases to trimming and J lost 2 bases, with 17 bases between them. Germline V gene lookup returns CDR1 MNHEY and CDR2 SMNVEV (reference sequence). DNA of the CDR3: TGTGCCAGCAGTCCCCTGGGGGCGCGGGTCACAGATACGCAGTATTTT. This codes for CASSPLGARVTDTQYF.